These 5 T cell receptor beta chains originate from one sample sequenced in a study of PD-L1 blockade in urothelial cancer. TCRdb's table, derived via immunoSEQ multiplex PCR, lists solely in-frame clones and lacks some. The sample lists some 100,000 clones, roughly nine tenths occurring once. The starting material was PBMCs, obtained around atezolizumab (anti-PD-L1) treatment. These receptors were obtained from a woman over 75 with urothelial cancer.

The V and J genes are TRBV10-1 and TRBJ2-5; D is uncertain. V was shortened by 4 bases and J by 1 base, with 10 bases between the two germline ends. CDR1 is WNHNN, CDR2 SYGVQD, per germline (reference sequence). This CDR3 has 14 amino acids. The CDR3 protein is CASSVAGLQETQYF. The CDR3 coding sequence is TGCGCCAGCAGTGTGGCAGGTCTCCAAGAGACCCAGTACTTC.

The rearrangement joins TRBV28 to TRBJ2-3; 8 nucleotides match TRBD1. V shed 1 base and J 4 bases; nucleotides not matched to a gene: 10. The CDR3 extends over 17 amino acids. Germline loops: CDR1 MDHEN, CDR2 SYDVKM. CDR3: CASSLLGQGLEADTQYF. The DNA for the CDR3 is TGTGCCAGCAGTTTATTAGGACAGGGCCTGGAAGCAGATACGCAGTATTTT.

This chain links TRBV6-5 with TRBJ2-2, with D unresolved. Trimming removed 0 bases from V and 7 bases from J, with 12 bases in between. This CDR3 is built from 15 residues. The germline V gene has CDR1 MNHEY and CDR2 SVGAGI. CDR3 DNA sequence: TGTGCCAGCAGTTACTCGAGCCGGGTTGGCGGGGAGCTGTTTTTT. Amino acids: CASSYSSRVGGELFF.

The V gene is TRBV11-2, the J gene TRBJ2-2; D unresolved. Germline CDR1 SGHAT, CDR2 FQNNGV. The CDR3 runs 14 residues. Trimming stripped 3 bases from V and 2 bases from J, with 7 bases between. This CDR3 is CASSLQLNTGELFF. CDR3 DNA: TGTGCCAGCAGCTTGCAACTTAACACCGGGGAGCTGTTTTTT.

This chain joins TRBV5-4 and TRBJ2-1; D is perhaps TRBD1 (6 bases). The germline V gene has CDR1 SGHNT and CDR2 YYREEE (reference sequence). The CDR3 is 17 residues long. V was trimmed by 3 bases and J by 3 bases, leaving 19 bases between them. The CDR3 spells CASSWEQTGRSYNEQFF. CDR3 bases: TGTGCCAGCAGCTGGGAGCAAACAGGGAGAAGCTACAATGAGCAGTTCTTC.